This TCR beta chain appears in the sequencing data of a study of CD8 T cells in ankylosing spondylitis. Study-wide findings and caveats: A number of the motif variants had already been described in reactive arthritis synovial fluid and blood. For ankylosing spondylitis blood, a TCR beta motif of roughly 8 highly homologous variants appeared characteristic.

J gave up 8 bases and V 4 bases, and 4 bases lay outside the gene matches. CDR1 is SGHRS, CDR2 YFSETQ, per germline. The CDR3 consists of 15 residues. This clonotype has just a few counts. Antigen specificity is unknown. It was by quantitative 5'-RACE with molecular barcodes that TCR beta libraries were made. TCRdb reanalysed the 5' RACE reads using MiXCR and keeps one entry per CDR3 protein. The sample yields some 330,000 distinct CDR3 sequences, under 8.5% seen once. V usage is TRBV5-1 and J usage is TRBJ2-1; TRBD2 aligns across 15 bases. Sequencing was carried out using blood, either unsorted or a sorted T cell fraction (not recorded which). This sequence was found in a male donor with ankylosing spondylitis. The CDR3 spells CASSPGLAGGDEQFF. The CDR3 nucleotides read TGCGCCAGCAGCCCCGGACTAGCGGGAGGGGATGAGCAGTTCTTC.